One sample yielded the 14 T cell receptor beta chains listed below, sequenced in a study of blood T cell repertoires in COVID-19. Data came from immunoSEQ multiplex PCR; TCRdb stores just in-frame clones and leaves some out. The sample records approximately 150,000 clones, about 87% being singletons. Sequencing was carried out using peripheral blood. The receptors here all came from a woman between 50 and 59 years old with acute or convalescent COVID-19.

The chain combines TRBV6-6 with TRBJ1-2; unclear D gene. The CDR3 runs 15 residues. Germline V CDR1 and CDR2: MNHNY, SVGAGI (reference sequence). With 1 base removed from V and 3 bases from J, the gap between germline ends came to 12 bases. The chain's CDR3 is CASSYLPETYYGYTF. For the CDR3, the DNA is TGTGCCAGCAGTTACTTGCCAGAAACCTACTATGGCTACACCTTC.

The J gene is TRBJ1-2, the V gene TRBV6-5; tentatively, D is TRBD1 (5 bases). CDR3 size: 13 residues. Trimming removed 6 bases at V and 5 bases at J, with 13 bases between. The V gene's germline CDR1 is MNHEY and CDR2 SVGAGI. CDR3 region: CASRRTKGYGYTF. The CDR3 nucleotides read TGTGCCAGCAGAAGGACGAAGGGGTATGGCTACACCTTC.

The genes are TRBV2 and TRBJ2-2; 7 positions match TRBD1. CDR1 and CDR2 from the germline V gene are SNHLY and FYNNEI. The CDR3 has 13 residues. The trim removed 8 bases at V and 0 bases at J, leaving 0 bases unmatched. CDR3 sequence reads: CASGQANTGELFF. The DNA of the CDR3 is TGTGCCAGCGGACAGGCGAACACCGGGGAGCTGTTTTTT.

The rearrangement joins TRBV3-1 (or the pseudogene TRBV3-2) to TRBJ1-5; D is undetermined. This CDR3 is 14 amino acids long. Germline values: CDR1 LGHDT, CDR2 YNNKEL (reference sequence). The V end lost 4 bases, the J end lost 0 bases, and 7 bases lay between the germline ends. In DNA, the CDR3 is TGTGCCAGCAGCCCTCAGATTAGCAATCAGCCCCAGCATTTT. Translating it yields CASSPQISNQPQHF.

CDR3 region: CATSRDFVNTEAFF. The CDR3 DNA reads TGTGCCACCAGCAGAGATTTTGTAAACACTGAAGCTTTCTTT. The V and J genes are TRBV15 and TRBJ1-1; D call uncertain. The CDR3 loop spans 14 amino acids. Germline CDR1 LNHNV, CDR2 YYDKDF (reference sequence). Deletions cut 0 bases from V and 2 bases from J, with 7 bases between. Drawing the rest from reference TRBV15 and TRBJ1-1, the complete variable domain is DAMVIQNPRYQVTQFGKPVTLSCSQTLNHNVMYWYQQKSSQAPKLLFHYYDKDFNNEADTPDNFQSRRPNTSFCFLDIRSPGLGDTAMYLCATSRDFVNTEAFFGQGTRLTVV.

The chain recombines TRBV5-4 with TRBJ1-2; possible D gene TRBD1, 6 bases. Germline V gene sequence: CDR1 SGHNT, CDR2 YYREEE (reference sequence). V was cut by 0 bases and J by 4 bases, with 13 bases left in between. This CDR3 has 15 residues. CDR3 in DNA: TGTGCCAGCAGCTTGGCCGGGGGGCGCAGCTATGGCTACACCTTC. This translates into CASSLAGGRSYGYTF.

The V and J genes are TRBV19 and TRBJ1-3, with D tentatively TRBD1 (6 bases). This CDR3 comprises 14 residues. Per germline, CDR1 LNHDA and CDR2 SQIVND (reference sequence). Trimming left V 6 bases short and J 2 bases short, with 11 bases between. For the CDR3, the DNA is TGTGCCAGTAGACCCGGGACAACTGGAAACACCATATATTTT. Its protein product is CASRPGTTGNTIYF.

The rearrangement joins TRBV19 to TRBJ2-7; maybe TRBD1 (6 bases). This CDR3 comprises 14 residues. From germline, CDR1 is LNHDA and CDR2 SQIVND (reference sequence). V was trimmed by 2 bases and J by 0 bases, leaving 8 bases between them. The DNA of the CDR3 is TGTGCCAGTAGTATATCAGGGGTCTCCTACGAGCAGTACTTC. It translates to CASSISGVSYEQYF. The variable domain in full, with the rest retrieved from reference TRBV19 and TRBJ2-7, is DGGITQSPKYLFRKEGQNVTLSCEQNLNHDAMYWYRQDPGQGLRLIYYSQIVNDFQKGDIAEGYSVSREKKESFPLTVTSAQKNPTAFYLCASSISGVSYEQYFGPGTRLTVT.

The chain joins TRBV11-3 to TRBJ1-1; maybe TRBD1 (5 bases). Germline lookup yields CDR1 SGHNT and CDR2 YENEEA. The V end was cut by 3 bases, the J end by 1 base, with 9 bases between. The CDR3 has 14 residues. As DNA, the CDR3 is TGTGCCAGCAGCTTTGGCAGGGCGAACACTGAAGCTTTCTTT. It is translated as CASSFGRANTEAFF.

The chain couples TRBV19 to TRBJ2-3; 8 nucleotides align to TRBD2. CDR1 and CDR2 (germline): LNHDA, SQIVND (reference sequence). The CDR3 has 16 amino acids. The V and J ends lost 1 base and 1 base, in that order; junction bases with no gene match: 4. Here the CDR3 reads CASSIAAGGRTDTQYF. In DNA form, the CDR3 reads TGTGCCAGTAGTATAGCTGCGGGAGGCCGCACAGATACGCAGTATTTT.

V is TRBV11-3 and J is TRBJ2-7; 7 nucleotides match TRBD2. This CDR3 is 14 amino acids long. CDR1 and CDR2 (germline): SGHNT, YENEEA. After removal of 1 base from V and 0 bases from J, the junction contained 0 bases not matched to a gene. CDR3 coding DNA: TGTGCCAGCAGCTTAGGGACTAGCTCCTACGAGCAGTACTTC. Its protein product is CASSLGTSSYEQYF.

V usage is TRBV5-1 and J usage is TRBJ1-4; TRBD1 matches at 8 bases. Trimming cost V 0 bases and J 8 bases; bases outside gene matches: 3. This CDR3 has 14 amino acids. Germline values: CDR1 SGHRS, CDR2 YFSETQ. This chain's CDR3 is CASSLVSGGEKLFF. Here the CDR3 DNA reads TGCGCCAGCAGCTTGGTATCAGGGGGCGAAAAACTGTTTTTT.

The CDR3 nucleotides are TGTGCCAGCAGCTTAAGTCGACTAGCGGGGGTAAATGAGCAGTTCTTC. As protein: CASSLSRLAGVNEQFF. The chain is built from TRBV7-3 and TRBJ2-1; 12 positions match TRBD2. This CDR3 is 16 amino acids long. Trimming took 1 base from V and 7 from J; bases not matched to a gene: 5. Germline V gives CDR1 SGHTA, CDR2 FQGTGA.

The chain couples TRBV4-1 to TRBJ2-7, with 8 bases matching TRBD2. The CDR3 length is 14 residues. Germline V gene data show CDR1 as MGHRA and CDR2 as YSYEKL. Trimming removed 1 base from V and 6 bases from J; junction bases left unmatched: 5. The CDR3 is CASSQGRREGEQYF. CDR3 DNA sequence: TGCGCCAGCAGCCAAGGGCGTCGGGAGGGCGAGCAGTACTTC.